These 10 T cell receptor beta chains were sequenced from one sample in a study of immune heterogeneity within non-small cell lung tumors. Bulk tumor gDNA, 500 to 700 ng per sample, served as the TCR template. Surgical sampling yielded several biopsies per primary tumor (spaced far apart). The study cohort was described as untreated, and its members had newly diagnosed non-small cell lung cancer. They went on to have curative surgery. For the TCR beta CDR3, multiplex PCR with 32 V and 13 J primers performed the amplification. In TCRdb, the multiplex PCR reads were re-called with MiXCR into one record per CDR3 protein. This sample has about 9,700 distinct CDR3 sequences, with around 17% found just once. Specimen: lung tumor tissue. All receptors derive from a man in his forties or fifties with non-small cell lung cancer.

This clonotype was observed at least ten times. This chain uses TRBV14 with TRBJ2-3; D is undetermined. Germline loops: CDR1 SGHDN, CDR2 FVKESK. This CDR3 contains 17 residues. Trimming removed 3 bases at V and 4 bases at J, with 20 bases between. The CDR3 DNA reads TGTGCCAGCAGCCAGTTCCCCCGCAGAGTAGCACCAGATACGCAGTATTTT. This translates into CASSQFPRRVAPDTQYF.

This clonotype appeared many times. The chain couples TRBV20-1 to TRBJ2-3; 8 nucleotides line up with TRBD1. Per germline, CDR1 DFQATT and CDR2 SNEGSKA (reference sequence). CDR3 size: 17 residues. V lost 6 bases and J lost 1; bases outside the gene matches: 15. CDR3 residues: CSANSNLGQGGTDTQYF. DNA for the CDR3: TGCAGTGCCAACTCCAACCTCGGACAGGGTGGCACAGATACGCAGTATTTT.

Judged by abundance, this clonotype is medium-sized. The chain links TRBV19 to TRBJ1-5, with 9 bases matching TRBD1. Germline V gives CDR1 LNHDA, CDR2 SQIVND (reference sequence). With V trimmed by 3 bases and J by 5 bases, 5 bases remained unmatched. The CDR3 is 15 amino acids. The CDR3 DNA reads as TGTGCCAGTAGTATTGGGACAGGGATTTATCAGCCCCAGCATTTT. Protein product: CASSIGTGIYQPQHF.

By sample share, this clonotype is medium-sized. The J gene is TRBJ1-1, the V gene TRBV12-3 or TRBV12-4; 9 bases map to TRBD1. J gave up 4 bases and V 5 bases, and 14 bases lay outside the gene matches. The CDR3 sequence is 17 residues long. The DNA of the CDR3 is TGTGCCAGCAGTCGACACGGACAGGGGAGTGGGTCCACTGAAGCTTTCTTT. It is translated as CASSRHGQGSGSTEAFF.

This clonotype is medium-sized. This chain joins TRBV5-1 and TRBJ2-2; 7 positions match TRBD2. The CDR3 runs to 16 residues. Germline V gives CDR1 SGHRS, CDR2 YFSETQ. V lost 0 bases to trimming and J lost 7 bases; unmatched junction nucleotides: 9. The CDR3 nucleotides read TGCGCCAGCAGCTTGGGAGGGTCCGCGGGAGACGGGGAGCTGTTTTTT. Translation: CASSLGGSAGDGELFF.

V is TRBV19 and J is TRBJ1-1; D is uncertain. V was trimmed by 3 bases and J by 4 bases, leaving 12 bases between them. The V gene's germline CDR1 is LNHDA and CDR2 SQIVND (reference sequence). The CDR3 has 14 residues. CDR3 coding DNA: TGTGCCAGTAGTATGTTTGGTGAGGGCACTGAAGCTTTCTTT. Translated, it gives CASSMFGEGTEAFF.

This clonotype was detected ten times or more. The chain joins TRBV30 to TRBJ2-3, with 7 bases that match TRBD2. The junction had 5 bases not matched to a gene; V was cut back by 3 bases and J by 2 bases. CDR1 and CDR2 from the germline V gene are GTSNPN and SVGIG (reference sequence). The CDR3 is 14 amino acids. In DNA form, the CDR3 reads TGTGCCTGGAGGGCGGGAGTTAACACAGATACGCAGTATTTT. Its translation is CAWRAGVNTDTQYF.

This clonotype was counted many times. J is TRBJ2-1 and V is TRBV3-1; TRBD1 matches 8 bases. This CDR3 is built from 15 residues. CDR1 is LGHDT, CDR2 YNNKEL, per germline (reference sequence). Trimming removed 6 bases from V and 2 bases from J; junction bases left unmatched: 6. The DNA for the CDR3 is TGTGCCAGCAGAGGCTTCAGGGGGCCCTACAATGAGCAGTTCTTC. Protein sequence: CASRGFRGPYNEQFF.

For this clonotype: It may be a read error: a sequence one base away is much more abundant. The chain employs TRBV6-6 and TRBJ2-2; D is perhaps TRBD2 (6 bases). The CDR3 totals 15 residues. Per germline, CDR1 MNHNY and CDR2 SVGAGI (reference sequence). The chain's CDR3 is CASSYSFTNTGGLFF. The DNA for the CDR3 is TGTGCCAGCAGTTACTCGTTTACGAACACCGGGGGGCTGTTTTTT.

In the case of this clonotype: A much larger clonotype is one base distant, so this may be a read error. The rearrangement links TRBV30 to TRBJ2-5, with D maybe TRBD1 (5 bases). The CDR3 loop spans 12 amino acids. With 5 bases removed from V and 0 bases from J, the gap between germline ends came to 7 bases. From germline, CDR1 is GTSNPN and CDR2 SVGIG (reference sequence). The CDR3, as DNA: TGTGCCTGGCGCAGGGACCAAGAGACCCAGTACTTC. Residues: CAWRRDQETQYF. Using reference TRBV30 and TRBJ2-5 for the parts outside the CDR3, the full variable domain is SQTIHQWPATLVQPVGSPLSLECTVEGTSNPNLYWYRQAAGRGLQLLFYSVGIGQISSEVPQNLSASRPQDRQFILSSKKLLLSDSGFYLCAWRRDQETQYFGPGTRLLVL.